The entry below describes one T cell receptor beta chain. Data came from immunoSEQ multiplex PCR; TCRdb stores just in-frame clones and leaves some out. The repertoire includes about 69,000 clones, approximately 94% of them detected once, and around 1.6% sits in the top ten. The data originate from a study of T cell clonotyping in hematopoietic cell transplantation. From germline, CDR1 is MNHEY and CDR2 SMNVEV (reference sequence). After removal of 3 bases from V and 5 bases from J, the junction contained 10 bases not matched to a gene. The CDR3 length is 16 residues. The chain uses TRBV27 and TRBJ1-5, with 7 bases that match TRBD1. This receptor was obtained from a middle-aged man in good health. Some clones in this sample may be carry-over from other donors' samples. The sample comprised peripheral blood mononuclear cells. The CDR3 nucleotides read TGTGCCAGCAGTTTCACGTACAGGGGAGGGGATCAGCCCCAGCATTTT. Amino acids: CASSFTYRGGDQPQHF.